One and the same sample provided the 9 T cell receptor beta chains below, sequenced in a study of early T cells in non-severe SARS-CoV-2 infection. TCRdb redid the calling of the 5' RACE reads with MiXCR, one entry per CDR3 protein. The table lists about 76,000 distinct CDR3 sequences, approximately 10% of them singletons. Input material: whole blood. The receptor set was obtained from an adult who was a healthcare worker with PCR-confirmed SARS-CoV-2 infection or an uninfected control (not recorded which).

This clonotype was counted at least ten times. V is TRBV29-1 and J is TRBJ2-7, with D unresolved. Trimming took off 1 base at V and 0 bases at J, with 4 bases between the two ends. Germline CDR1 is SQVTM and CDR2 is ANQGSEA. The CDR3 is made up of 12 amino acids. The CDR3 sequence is CSVEGDSYEQYF. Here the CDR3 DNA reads TGCAGCGTTGAAGGGGACTCCTACGAGCAGTACTTC.

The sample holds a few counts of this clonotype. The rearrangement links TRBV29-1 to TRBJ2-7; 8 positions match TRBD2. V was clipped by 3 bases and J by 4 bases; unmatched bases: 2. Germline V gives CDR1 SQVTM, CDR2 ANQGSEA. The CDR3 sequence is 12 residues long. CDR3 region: CSVDVAGYEQYF. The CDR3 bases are TGCAGCGTTGATGTAGCGGGGTACGAGCAGTACTTC.

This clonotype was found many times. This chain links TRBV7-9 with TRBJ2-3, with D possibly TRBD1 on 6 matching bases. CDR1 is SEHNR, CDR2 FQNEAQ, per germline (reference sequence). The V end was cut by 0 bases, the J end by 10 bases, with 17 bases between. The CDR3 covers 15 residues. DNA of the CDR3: TGTGCCAGCAGCTTAGCCGAACAGGGTTTAGTCGCGCAGTATTTT. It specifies CASSLAEQGLVAQYF.

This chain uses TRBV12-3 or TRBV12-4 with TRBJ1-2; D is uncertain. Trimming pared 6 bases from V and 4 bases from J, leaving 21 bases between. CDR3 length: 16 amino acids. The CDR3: CASSPTPSDGTYGYTF. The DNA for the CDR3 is TGTGCCAGCAGCCCCACCCCCTCTGACGGAACCTATGGCTACACCTTC.

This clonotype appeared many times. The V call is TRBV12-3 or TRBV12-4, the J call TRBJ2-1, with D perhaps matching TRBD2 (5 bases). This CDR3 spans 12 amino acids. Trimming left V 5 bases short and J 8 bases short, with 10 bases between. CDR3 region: CASSPPRDEQFF. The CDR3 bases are TGTGCCAGCAGTCCGCCGCGGGATGAGCAGTTCTTC.

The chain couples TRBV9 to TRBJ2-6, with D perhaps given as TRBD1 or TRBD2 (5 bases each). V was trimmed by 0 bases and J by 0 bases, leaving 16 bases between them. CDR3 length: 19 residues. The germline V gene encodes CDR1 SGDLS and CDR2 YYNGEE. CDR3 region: CASSVGDGRAFSGANVLTF. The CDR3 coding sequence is TGTGCCAGCAGCGTAGGGGACGGAAGGGCATTCTCTGGGGCCAACGTCCTGACTTTC.

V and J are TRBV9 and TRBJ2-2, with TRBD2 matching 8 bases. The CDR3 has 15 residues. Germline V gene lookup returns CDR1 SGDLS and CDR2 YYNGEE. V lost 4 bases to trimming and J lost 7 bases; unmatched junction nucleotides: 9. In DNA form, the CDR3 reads TGTGCCAGCAGCCCGGGACTAGTTATGGGCGGGGAGCTGTTTTTT. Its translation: CASSPGLVMGGELFF.

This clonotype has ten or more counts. CDR3 bases: TGTGCCATCAGTGAGTTAGCAAGGGAAGGGGCCTACGAGCAGTACTTC. Translation gives CAISELAREGAYEQYF. The rearrangement uses TRBV10-3 and TRBJ2-7, with D perhaps TRBD1 (5 bases). This CDR3 is built from 16 residues. Germline assignment: CDR1 ENHRY and CDR2 SYGVKD. V was shortened by 1 base and J by 2 bases, with 15 bases between the two germline ends.

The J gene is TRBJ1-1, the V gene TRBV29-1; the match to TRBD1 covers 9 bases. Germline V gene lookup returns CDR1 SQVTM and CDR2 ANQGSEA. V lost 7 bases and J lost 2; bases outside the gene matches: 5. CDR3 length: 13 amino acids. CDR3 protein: CSDRGPSNTEAFF. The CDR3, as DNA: TGCAGCGACAGGGGGCCCTCAAACACTGAAGCTTTCTTT.